The rows below give T cell receptor beta chains drawn from one sample of a study of T cell changes during pregnancy in multiple sclerosis. Sequencing used immunoSEQ multiplex PCR; TCRdb keeps in-frame clones, though not all of them. The repertoire consists of fewer than 100,000 clones, with about 89% occurring once and the leading ten covering approximately 1.9%. Sequenced here: peripheral blood, sampled before pregnancy. The receptor set was obtained from a female donor with multiple sclerosis, enrolled in a pregnancy study. Each CDR3 is given with its conserved first and last residue. Rows give clone size only sometimes, using once, few, many, or a class for an expanded clone.

v_call,clone_size,cdr3_aa
TRBV30,-,CAWRWWEGTDTQYF
TRBV4-3,-,CASSQDRGGTYNEQFF
TRBV30,-,CAWSVGAGGITDTQYF
TRBV7-9,-,CASSPPSSRSYNEQFF
TRBV13,once,CASSFLSYEQYF
TRBV20-1,once,CSARRNEQFF
TRBV6-1,-,CASRGRGYEQYF
TRBV12-5,-,CASGSIRDGGSSYNEQFF
TRBV9,-,CASSVPPSGIQYF
TRBV5-4,-,CASSLSPGGYEQYF
TRBV5-1,-,CASSTPSQGEQYF
TRBV18,many,CASSPRGRETQYF
TRBV5-1,-,CASSLEDRGVPQSGEQFF
TRBV6-1,-,CASSEASGGYYEQYF
TRBV11-2,-,CASSQTSGAYNEQFF
TRBV5-1,-,CASSLVQNQPQHF
TRBV19,-,CASSIVGAYSNQPQHF
TRBV5-4,-,CASSQTGGTDYEQYF
TRBV10-2,-,CASVLRQNGLGTEAFF
TRBV2,once,CASKRGSFGTDTQYF
TRBV18,-,CASSSLAVTGELFF
TRBV6-1,once,CASRELAGGPAGTGELFF
TRBV5-4,-,CASSLKHRDGYTF
TRBV30,-,CAWSVTRQAGTGELFF
TRBV7-9,once,CASSLLAENTEAFF
TRBV6-5,-,CASRLVRGNYGYTF
TRBV4-3,-,CASSQDQWGRGPNYGYTF
TRBV5-6,-,CASRRTGGGGYTF
TRBV7-9,-,CASSLIGADTQYF
TRBV9,-,CASSVNPQVAGITDTQYF
TRBV5-1,-,CASSWGHAGSVEPQHF